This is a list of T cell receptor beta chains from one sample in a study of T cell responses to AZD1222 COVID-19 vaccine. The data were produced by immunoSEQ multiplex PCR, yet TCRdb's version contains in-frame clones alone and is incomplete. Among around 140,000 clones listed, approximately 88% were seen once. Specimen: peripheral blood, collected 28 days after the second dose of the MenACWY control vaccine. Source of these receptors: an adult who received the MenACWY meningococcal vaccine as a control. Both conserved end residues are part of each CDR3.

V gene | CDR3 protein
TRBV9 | CASSVGGGGLYEQYF
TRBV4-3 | CASSLDVRSGNTIYF
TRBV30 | CAWRALGQPQHF
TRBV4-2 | CASSQGGGGAQETQYF
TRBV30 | CACGKFESPNTEAFF
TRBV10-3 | CAISEEGQGLPDTQYF
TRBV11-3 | CASSLEGGIQGVETQYF
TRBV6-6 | CASSPTGTGGSGPLSRQFF
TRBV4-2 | CASSRRRNTGELFF
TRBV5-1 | CASSPRDNYGYTF
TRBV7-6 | CASSPSGGGGNTIYF
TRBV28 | CASSLSQGETQYF
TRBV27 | CASSLWFRGKYNSPLHF
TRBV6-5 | CASSYQGSQETQYF
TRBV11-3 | CASSFGTGNEKLFF
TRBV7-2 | CASSLLSGNTEAFF
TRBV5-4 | CASSRDSISGNTIYF
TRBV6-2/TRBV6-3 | CASSYTEGQLNQPQHF
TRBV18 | CASSPTGGTDGYTF
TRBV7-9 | CASSLGLGGINGYTF
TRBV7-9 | CASSLRDRGGEQYF
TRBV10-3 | CAISELITGSPLHF
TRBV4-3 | CASSQGQGYEEQYF
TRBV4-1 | CASSQEAGVSYEQYF
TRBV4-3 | CASSQEWGSNQPQHF
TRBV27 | CASSRDRNEKLFF
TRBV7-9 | CASSFSGGEGYTF
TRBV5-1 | CASSLAGSFERVADTQYF
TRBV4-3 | CASSQWLTGQGAPGYTF
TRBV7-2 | CASSLTGRSSGNTIYF
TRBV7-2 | CASSTSGSRKTQYF
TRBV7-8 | CASSLRRGDEKLFF
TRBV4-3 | CASSQDHRGPYGYTF
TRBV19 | CASSQRFSGGSNEQFF
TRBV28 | CASSPSRDRGEAFF
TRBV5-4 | CASSPPQGGEQFF
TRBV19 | CASSATGGSYGYTF
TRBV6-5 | CASSYGQYNQPQHF
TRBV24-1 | CATSDSGQASWYGYTF
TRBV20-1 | CSAEASGELFF
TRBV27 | CASSFQGTQNTEAFF
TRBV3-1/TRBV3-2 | CASSQELAVNTGELFF
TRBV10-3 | CAISEIGVNTIYF
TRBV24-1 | CATSGGYEQYF
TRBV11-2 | CASRDGGGVAKNIQYF
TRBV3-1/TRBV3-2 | CASRDYSTDTQYF
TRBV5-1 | CASSPGTPGVQGYNEQFF
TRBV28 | CASSFEEKGRNTEAFF
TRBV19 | CASSIGNRGSGYTF
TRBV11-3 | CASSGTYEQYF
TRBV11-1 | CASSLAVYPGQGNEQYF
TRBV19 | CASSMRAASYGYTF
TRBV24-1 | CATSRDGNTEAFF
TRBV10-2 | CASGGGPEKLFF
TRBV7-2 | CASSSTSGSDEQFF
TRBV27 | CASSSGLAGYNEQFF